One sample yielded the 20 T cell receptor beta chains listed below, sequenced in a study of early T cells in non-severe SARS-CoV-2 infection. TCRdb re-called the 5' RACE reads with MiXCR, one entry per CDR3 protein. The sample holds some 88,000 distinct CDR3 sequences, approximately 17% seen once. The specimen was whole blood, collected at baseline. These receptors were taken from an adult who was a healthcare worker with PCR-confirmed SARS-CoV-2 infection or an uninfected control (not recorded which).

This clonotype came up a few times. The rearrangement uses TRBV20-1 and TRBJ2-3; 9 bases are shared with TRBD2. The germline gives CDR1 DFQATT, CDR2 SNEGSKA (reference sequence). V trimming: 6 bases; J trimming: 4 bases; junction bases outside the gene matches: 8. The CDR3 contains 14 residues. In DNA form, the CDR3 reads TGCAGTGCCCCCTCTAGCGGGATAGCAGATACGCAGTATTTT. As protein: CSAPSSGIADTQYF.

This clonotype was counted between two and nine times. The gene calls are TRBV21-1 and TRBJ1-1; the table's D call, TRBD1, was not checked against the DNA. TRBV21-1 is listed as a pseudogene. The CDR3 is 13 residues long. CDR3 sequence: CASSQGRDTEAFF. Here the CDR3 DNA reads TGTGCCAGCAGCCAGGGACGGGACACTGAAGCTTTCTTT.

This clonotype was detected only a few times. This sequence joins TRBV11-2 and TRBJ2-2, with 8 bases that match TRBD1. The V and J ends lost 1 base and 1 base, in that order; junction bases with no gene match: 5. CDR3 length: 17 residues. From germline, CDR1 is SGHAT and CDR2 FQNNGV. CDR3 protein: CASSLATGQVNTGELFF. CDR3 coding DNA: TGTGCCAGCAGCTTAGCCACGGGACAGGTGAACACCGGGGAGCTGTTTTTT.

In this sample, this clonotype turned up many times. This CDR3 reads CASSLLTGWRQPQHF. In DNA, the CDR3 is TGTGCCAGCAGTTTGCTGACAGGGTGGCGACAGCCCCAGCATTTT. This chain links TRBV28 with TRBJ1-5; 7 positions match TRBD1. Germline CDR1 MDHEN, CDR2 SYDVKM. This CDR3 contains 15 residues. Trimming cost V 3 bases and J 7 bases; bases outside gene matches: 9.

This clonotype has ten or more counts. The rearrangement links TRBV5-1 to TRBJ2-1; D gene uncertain. The CDR3 length is 15 residues. The V end lost 0 bases, the J end lost 0 bases, and 7 bases lay between the germline ends. CDR1 SGHRS and CDR2 YFSETQ come from the germline V gene. The CDR3 DNA follows: TGCGCCAGCAGCTTGGGTGCATCCTCCTACAATGAGCAGTTCTTC. Protein sequence: CASSLGASSYNEQFF. Filled out from reference TRBV5-1 and TRBJ2-1, the complete variable domain reads KAGVTQTPRYLIKTRGQQVTLSCSPISGHRSVSWYQQTPGQGLQFLFEYFSETQRNKGNFPGRFSGRQFSNSRSEMNVSTLELGDSALYLCASSLGASSYNEQFFGPGTRLTVL.

The CDR3 loop reads CASSFGPKETQYF. CDR3 in DNA: TGTGCCAGCAGCTTTGGGCCTAAAGAGACCCAGTACTTC. The chain joins TRBV7-9 to TRBJ2-5; D is uncertain. The V end was cut by 3 bases, the J end by 3 bases, with 8 bases between. The germline gives CDR1 SEHNR, CDR2 FQNEAQ (reference sequence). This CDR3 has 13 amino acids. Full variable domain (remainder filled in from reference TRBV7-9 and TRBJ2-5): DTGVSQNPRHKITKRGQNVTFRCDPISEHNRLYWYRQTLGQGPEFLTYFQNEAQLEKSRLLSDRFSAERPKGSFSTLEIQRTEQGDSAMYLCASSFGPKETQYFGPGTRLLVL.

The chain uses TRBV6-2 or TRBV6-3 and TRBJ2-1; 9 bases map to TRBD1. Trimming took 0 bases from V and 7 from J; bases not matched to a gene: 7. CDR1 is MNHEY and CDR2 is SVGEGT in the germline V gene. The CDR3 spans 16 residues. The CDR3 DNA is TGTGCCAGCAGTTACTCGGGGACAGGGCCCTTAAATGAGCAGTTCTTC. Its protein is CASSYSGTGPLNEQFF.

This clonotype has only a few counts. The J gene is TRBJ1-4, the V gene TRBV10-3; possibly TRBD1 for D (6 bases). Germline V CDR1 and CDR2: ENHRY, SYGVKD. This CDR3 contains 14 residues. V dropped 3 bases and J dropped 8 bases, with 13 bases sitting between them. CDR3: CAISERGNGEKLFF. The CDR3 DNA follows: TGTGCCATCAGTGAAAGGGGGAATGGAGAAAAACTGTTTTTT.

This clonotype occurred once. The chain carries TRBV7-9 and TRBJ2-5; 8 bases fit TRBD2. The DNA end is a closer match to TRBJ2-1, so the J assignment may be wrong. Germline lookup yields CDR1 SEHNR and CDR2 FQNEAQ (reference sequence). The CDR3 has 19 residues. Here the CDR3 DNA reads TGTGCCAGCAGCACCCGGGGGGGGCGGCAGAGCGGGAGAGTTGGGACCCAGTTCTTC. It translates to CASSTRGGRQSGRVGTQFF.

The chain links TRBV5-5 to TRBJ2-7; TRBD1 is a possible D gene (5 bases). V was shortened by 4 bases and J by 4 bases, with 12 bases between the two germline ends. The V gene's germline CDR1 is SGHKS and CDR2 YYEKEE (reference sequence). The CDR3 has 13 residues. CDR3 sequence: CASSHGHDYEQYF. In nucleotides, the CDR3 is TGTGCCAGCAGCCACGGACACGATTACGAGCAGTACTTC.

The chain uses TRBV29-1 and TRBJ1-2, with a tentative D call TRBD1 (6 bases). The CDR3 extends over 13 amino acids. V lost 6 bases and J lost 2, with 13 bases in between. CDR1 and CDR2 (germline): SQVTM, ANQGSEA. The CDR3 loop reads CSVTLTGNYGYTF. In DNA form, the CDR3 reads TGCAGCGTGACACTAACAGGGAACTATGGCTACACCTTC.

This clonotype came up a few times. The chain carries TRBV20-1 and TRBJ2-5, with TRBD1 identical over 7 bases. In germline, CDR1 is DFQATT, CDR2 SNEGSKA (reference sequence). V lost 3 bases, J lost 3 bases, and 7 bases stayed unmatched. The CDR3 consists of 14 residues. The CDR3: CSASPGGEEETQYF. The CDR3 DNA reads as TGCAGTGCTAGTCCAGGGGGAGAGGAAGAGACCCAGTACTTC.

This clonotype occurred a few times. This chain uses TRBV29-1 with TRBJ2-7; 10 bases align to TRBD2. The CDR3 totals 15 residues. Trimming cost V 1 base and J 3 bases; bases outside gene matches: 6. Germline V gene data show CDR1 as SQVTM and CDR2 as ANQGSEA. The CDR3 reads CSVEGGGTSDYEQYF. The CDR3, as DNA: TGCAGCGTTGAAGGAGGTGGGACTAGCGACTACGAGCAGTACTTC.

This clonotype has a handful of counts. CDR3 DNA sequence: TGTGCCAGCAGTTTTACGACGGCGAGGGGTCAGCCCCAGCATTTT. Its protein product is CASSFTTARGQPQHF. The chain carries TRBV6-6 and TRBJ1-5; D possibly corresponds to TRBD1 (5 bases). The length of the CDR3 is 15 residues. Trimming stripped 4 bases from V and 6 bases from J, with 16 bases between. Germline V gene sequence: CDR1 MNHNY, CDR2 SVGAGI (reference sequence).

This clonotype has only a few counts. The chain is built from TRBV20-1 and TRBJ2-5, with TRBD2 matching 9 bases. J gave up 1 base and V 5 bases, and 8 bases lay outside the gene matches. CDR1 and CDR2 (germline): DFQATT, SNEGSKA (reference sequence). This CDR3 is built from 15 residues. This CDR3 is CSAGLAGRGQETQYF. The CDR3 DNA follows: TGCAGTGCTGGGCTAGCGGGAAGGGGCCAAGAGACCCAGTACTTC.

This clonotype appeared a few times. The chain couples TRBV18 to TRBJ2-3; 9 bases agree with TRBD2. The CDR3 contains 16 residues. CDR1 is KGHSH, CDR2 LQKENI, per germline. J lost 4 bases, V lost 0 bases, and 5 bases had no gene match. The CDR3 is CASSPPALAGADTQYF. The CDR3 DNA sequence: TGTGCCAGCTCACCACCGGCGTTAGCGGGAGCAGATACGCAGTATTTT.

The J gene is TRBJ1-5, the V gene TRBV12-3 or TRBV12-4; no clear D. V lost 5 bases, J lost 9 bases, and 8 bases lay in between. The CDR3 length is 11 residues. The CDR3 nucleotides are TGTGCCAGCAGTCGAGGAGGGCCCCAGCATTTT. Translating it yields CASSRGGPQHF.

Notes on this clonotype: One end of the junction does not line up with germline, which may come from a read error. The rearrangement uses TRBV19 and TRBJ1-1; 7 bases are a match to TRBD1. CDR3 length: 13 amino acids. CDR1 is LNHDA and CDR2 is SQIVND in the germline V gene (reference sequence). The CDR3 sequence: CASSMDRSTEVFF. CDR3 DNA sequence: TGTGCCAGTAGTATGGACAGGAGTACTGAAGTTTTCTTT. The entire variable domain, with the rest obtained from reference TRBV19 and TRBJ1-1, is as follows: DGGITQSPKYLFRKEGQNVTLSCEQNLNHDAMYWYRQDPGQGLRLIYYSQIVNDFQKGDIAEGYSVSREKKESFPLTVTSAQKNPTAFYLCASSMDRSTEVFFGQGTRLTVV.

This clonotype came up a few times. This rearrangement joins TRBV2 to TRBJ2-5, with 7 positions matching TRBD1. This CDR3 has 17 amino acids. CDR1 is SNHLY, CDR2 FYNNEI, per germline. The V gene end was trimmed by 6 bases and the J gene end by 0 bases; junction bases not matched to a gene: 13. The CDR3 region is CASRYRRQGLYQETQYF. DNA of the CDR3: TGTGCCAGCAGATACCGCAGACAGGGATTGTACCAAGAGACCCAGTACTTC.

This clonotype was detected only a few times. The chain combines TRBV4-2 with TRBJ2-7, with D hard to call. V dropped 0 bases and J dropped 5 bases, with 8 bases sitting between them. CDR1 is LGHNA and CDR2 is YNFKEQ in the germline V gene. The CDR3 extends over 13 amino acids. The CDR3 spells CASSQDERDEQYF. The CDR3 nucleotides read TGTGCCAGCAGCCAAGATGAGAGAGACGAGCAGTACTTC.